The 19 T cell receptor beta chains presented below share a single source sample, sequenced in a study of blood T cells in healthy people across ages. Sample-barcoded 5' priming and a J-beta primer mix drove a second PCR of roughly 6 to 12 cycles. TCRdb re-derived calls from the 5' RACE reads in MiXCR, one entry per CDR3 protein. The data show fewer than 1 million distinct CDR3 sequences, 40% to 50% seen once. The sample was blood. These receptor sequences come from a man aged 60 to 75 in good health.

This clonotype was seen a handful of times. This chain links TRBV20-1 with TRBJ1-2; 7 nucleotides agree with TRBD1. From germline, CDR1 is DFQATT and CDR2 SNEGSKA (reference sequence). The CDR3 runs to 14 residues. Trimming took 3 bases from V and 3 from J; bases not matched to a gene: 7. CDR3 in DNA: TGCAGTGCTAGCCCGACAGGGATCTACTATGGCTACACCTTC. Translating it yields CSASPTGIYYGYTF.

In DNA, the CDR3 is TGTGCCAGCAGTTTGGAACGCCCCGCCGGGAGTAATGAAAAACTGTTTTTT. Translating gives CASSLERPAGSNEKLFF. V gene TRBV12-3 or TRBV12-4 combines with J gene TRBJ1-4; D is unresolved. Trimming left V 3 bases short and J 4 bases short, with 18 bases between. The CDR3 has 17 amino acids.

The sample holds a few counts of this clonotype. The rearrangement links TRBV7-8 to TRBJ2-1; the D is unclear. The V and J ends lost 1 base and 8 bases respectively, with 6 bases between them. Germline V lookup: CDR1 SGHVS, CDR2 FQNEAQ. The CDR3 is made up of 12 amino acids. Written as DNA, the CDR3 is TGTGCCAGCAGCTTAGGACCTGATGAGCAGTTCTTC. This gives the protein CASSLGPDEQFF.

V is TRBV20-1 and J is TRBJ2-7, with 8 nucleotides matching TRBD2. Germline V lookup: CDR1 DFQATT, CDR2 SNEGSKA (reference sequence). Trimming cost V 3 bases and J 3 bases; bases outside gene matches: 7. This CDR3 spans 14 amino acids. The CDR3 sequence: CSASDSGVFYEQYF. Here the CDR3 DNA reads TGCAGTGCTAGTGATAGCGGGGTCTTCTACGAGCAGTACTTC.

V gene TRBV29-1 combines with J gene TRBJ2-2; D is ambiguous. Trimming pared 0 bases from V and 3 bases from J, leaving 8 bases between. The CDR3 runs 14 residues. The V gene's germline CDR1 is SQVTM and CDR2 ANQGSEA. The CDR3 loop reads CSVEEAIDTGELFF. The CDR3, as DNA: TGCAGCGTTGAAGAAGCTATTGACACCGGGGAGCTGTTTTTT.

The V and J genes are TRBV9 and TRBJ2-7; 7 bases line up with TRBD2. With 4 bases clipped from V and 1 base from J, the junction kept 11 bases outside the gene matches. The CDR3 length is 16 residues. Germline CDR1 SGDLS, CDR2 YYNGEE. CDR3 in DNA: TGTGCCAGCAGCAGCGGGGAGGGGAAGGGTTCCTACGAGCAGTACTTC. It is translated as CASSSGEGKGSYEQYF.

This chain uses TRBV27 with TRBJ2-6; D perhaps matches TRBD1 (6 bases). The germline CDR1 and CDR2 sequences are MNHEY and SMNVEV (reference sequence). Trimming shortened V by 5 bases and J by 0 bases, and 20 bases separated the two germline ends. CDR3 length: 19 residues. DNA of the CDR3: TGTGCCAGCAGTCCCGCCTTTTTAGGACAGCGCTCTGGGGCCAACGTCCTGACTTTC. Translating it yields CASSPAFLGQRSGANVLTF.

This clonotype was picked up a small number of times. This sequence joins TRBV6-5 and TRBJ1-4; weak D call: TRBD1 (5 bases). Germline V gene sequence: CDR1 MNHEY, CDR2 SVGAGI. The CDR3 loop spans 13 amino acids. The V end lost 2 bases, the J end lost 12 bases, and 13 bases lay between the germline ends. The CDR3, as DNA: TGTGCCAGCAGTTACGCGTCGGTGGGGGAACTGTTTTTT. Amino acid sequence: CASSYASVGELFF.

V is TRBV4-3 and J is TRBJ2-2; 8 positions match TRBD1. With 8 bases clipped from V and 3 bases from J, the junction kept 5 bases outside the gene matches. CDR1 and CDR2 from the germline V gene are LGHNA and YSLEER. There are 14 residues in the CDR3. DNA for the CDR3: TGCGCCAGCGAGGACAGGGCGGACACCGGGGAGCTGTTTTTT. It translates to CASEDRADTGELFF.

CDR3 sequence: CASSLARGQGLYNEQFF. The CDR3 coding sequence is TGTGCCAGCAGCTTAGCGCGGGGTCAGGGCTTATACAATGAGCAGTTCTTC. This chain links TRBV7-2 with TRBJ2-1; a possible D gene is TRBD2 (6 bases). Between the trimmed V and J ends, which lost 0 bases and 4 bases, there was a span of 16 bases. The CDR3 loop spans 17 amino acids. Looked up from germline, CDR1 is SGHTA and CDR2 is FQGNSA.

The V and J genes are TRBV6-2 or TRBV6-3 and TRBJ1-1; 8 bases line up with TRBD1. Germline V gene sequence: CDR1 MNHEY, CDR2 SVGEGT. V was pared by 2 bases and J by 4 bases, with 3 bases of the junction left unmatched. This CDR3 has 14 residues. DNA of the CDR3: TGTGCCAGCAGTTACGTGGGGACAGGCACTGAAGCTTTCTTT. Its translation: CASSYVGTGTEAFF.

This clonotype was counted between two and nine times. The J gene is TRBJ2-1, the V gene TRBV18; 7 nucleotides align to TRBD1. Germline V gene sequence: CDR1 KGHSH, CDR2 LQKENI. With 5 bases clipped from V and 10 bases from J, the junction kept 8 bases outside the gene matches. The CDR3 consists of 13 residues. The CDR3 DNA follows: TGTGCCAGCTCAAACAGGGGCTCGGGGGAGCAGTTCTTC. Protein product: CASSNRGSGEQFF.

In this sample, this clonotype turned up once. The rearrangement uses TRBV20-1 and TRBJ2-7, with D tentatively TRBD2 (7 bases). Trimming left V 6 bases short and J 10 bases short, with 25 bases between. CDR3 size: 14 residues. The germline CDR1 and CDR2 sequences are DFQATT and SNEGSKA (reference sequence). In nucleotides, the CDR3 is TGCAGTGCCAAAACACGGGGGGCCCTCCGGGCCCAGTACTTC. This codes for CSAKTRGALRAQYF.

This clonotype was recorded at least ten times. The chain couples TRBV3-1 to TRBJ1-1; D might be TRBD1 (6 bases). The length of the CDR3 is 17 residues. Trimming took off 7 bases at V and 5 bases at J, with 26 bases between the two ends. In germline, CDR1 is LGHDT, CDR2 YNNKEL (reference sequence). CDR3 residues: CASTRGRGGVLATEAFF. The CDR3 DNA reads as TGTGCCAGCACCAGGGGCCGGGGTGGGGTATTGGCGACTGAAGCTTTCTTT.

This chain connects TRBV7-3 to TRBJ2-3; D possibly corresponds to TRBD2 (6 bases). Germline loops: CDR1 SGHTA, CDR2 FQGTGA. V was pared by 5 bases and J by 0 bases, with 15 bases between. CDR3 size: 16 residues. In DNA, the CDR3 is TGTGCCAGCAGCCCCCAGGGAGGTCCTAGCACAGATACGCAGTATTTT. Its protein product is CASSPQGGPSTDTQYF.

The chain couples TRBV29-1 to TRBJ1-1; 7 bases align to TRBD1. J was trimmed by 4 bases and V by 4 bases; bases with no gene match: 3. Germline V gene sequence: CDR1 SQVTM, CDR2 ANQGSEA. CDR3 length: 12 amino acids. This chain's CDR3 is CSVVPGGTEAFF. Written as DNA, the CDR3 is TGCAGCGTTGTGCCAGGGGGCACTGAAGCTTTCTTT.

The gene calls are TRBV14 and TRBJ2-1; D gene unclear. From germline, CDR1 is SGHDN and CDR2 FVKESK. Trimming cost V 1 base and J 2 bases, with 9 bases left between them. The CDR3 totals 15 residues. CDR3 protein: CASSQVYNPYNEQFF. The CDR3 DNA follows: TGTGCCAGCAGCCAAGTCTATAACCCCTACAATGAGCAGTTCTTC.

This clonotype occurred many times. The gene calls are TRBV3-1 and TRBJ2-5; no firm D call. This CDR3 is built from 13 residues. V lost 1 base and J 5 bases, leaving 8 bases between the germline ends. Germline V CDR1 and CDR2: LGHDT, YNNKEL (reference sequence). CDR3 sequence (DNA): TGTGCCAGCAGCCAAGGGACGTCTGAGACCCAGTACTTC. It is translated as CASSQGTSETQYF.

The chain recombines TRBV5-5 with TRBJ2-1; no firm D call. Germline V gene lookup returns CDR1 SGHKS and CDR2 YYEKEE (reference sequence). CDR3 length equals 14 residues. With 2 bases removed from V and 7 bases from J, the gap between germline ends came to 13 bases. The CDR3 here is CASSFGPHGNEQFF. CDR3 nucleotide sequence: TGTGCCAGCAGCTTCGGGCCCCACGGGAATGAGCAGTTCTTC.